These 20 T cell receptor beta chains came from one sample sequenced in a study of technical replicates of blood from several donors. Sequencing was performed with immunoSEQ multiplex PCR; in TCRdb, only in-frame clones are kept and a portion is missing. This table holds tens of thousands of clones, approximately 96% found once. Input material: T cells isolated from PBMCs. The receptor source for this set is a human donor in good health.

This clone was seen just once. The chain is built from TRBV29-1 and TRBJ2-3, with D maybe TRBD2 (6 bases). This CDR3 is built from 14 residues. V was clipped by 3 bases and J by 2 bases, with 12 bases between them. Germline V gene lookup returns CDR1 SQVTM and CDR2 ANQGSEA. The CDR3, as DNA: TGCAGCGTTGACGGCGGGGCTAACACAGATACGCAGTATTTT. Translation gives CSVDGGANTDTQYF.

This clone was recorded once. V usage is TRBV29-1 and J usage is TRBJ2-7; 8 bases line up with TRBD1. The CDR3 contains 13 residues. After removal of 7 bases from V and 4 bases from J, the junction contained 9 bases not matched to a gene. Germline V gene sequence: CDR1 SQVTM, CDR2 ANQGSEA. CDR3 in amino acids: CSAMGDRLYEQYF. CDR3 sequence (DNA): TGCAGCGCTATGGGGGACAGGTTGTACGAGCAGTACTTC.

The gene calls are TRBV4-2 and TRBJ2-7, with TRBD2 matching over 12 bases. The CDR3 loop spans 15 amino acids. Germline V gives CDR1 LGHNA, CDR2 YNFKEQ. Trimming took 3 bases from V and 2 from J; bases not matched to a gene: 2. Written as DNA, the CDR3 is TGTGCCAGCAGCCAGAGGACTAGCGGGGCCTACGAGCAGTACTTC. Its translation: CASSQRTSGAYEQYF.

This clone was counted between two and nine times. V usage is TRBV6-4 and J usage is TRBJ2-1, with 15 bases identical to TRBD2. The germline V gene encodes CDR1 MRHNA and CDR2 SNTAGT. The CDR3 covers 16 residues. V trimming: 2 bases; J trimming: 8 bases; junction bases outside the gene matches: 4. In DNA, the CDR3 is TGTGCCAGCAGTGACCGGGGACTAGCGGGGGGAGATGAGCAGTTCTTC. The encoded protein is CASSDRGLAGGDEQFF.

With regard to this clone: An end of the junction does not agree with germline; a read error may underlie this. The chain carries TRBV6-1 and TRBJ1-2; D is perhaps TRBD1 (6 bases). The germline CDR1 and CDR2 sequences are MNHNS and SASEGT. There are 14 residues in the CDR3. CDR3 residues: CARSERGGIDGYTF. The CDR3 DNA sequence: TGTGCCAGAAGTGAAAGGGGGGGTATAGATGGCTACACCTTC.

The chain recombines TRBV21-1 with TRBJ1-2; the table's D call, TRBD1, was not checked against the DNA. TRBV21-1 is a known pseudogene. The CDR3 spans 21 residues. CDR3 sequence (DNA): TGTGCCAGCAGCGTCCAGACAATACAGGGGGCGCGACAGATCAATGTCTATGGCTACACCTTC. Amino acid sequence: CASSVQTIQGARQINVYGYTF.

The CDR3 spells CASSPGTTQPQHF. CDR3 in DNA: TGTGCCAGCTCACCTGGGACAACACAGCCCCAGCATTTT. This chain joins TRBV18 and TRBJ1-5, with a weak D call TRBD1 (6 bases). CDR3 size: 13 residues. V dropped 3 bases and J dropped 7 bases, with 10 bases sitting between them. Germline V lookup: CDR1 KGHSH, CDR2 LQKENI.

CDR3 loop: CASSKGGAYEQYF. CDR3 DNA: TGTGCCAGTAGCAAAGGGGGGGCCTACGAGCAGTACTTC. The chain links TRBV19 to TRBJ2-7, with a possible D match to TRBD2 (7 bases). Trimming removed 6 bases at V and 2 bases at J, with 11 bases between. The CDR3 extends over 13 amino acids. The germline CDR1 and CDR2 sequences are LNHDA and SQIVND (reference sequence).

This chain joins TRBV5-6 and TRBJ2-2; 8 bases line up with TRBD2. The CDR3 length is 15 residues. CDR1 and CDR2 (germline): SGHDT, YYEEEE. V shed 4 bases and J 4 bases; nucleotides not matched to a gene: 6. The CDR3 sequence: CASSRGGLGTGELFF. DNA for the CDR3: TGTGCCAGCAGCCGCGGGGGGTTGGGCACCGGGGAGCTGTTTTTT.

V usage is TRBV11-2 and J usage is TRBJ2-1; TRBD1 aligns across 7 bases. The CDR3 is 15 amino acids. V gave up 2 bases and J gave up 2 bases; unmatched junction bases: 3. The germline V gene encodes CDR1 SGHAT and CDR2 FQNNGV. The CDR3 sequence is CASSLLTGTYNEQFF. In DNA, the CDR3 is TGTGCCAGCAGCTTACTGACAGGGACCTACAATGAGCAGTTCTTC.

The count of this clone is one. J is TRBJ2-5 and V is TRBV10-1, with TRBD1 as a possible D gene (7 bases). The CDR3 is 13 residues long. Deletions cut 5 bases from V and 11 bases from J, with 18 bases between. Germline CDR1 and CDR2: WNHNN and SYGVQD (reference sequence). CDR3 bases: TGCGCCAGCAGTCGACAGGGAGGTGGGGAGCAGTACTTC. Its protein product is CASSRQGGGEQYF.

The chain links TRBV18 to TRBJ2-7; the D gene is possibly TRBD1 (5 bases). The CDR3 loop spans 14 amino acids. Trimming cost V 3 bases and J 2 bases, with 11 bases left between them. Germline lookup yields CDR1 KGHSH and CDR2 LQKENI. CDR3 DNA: TGTGCCAGCTCACCCGCAGACAGCACCTACGAGCAGTACTTC. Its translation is CASSPADSTYEQYF.

CDR3 DNA: TGTGCCAGCAGCCTAGGGGGCTATAACTATGGCTACACCTTC. Residues: CASSLGGYNYGYTF. The J gene is TRBJ1-2, the V gene TRBV9; the match to TRBD1 covers 7 bases. The CDR3 runs 14 residues. Germline assignment: CDR1 SGDLS and CDR2 YYNGEE. The V segment lost 4 bases and the J segment 1 base; nucleotides outside the gene matches: 4.

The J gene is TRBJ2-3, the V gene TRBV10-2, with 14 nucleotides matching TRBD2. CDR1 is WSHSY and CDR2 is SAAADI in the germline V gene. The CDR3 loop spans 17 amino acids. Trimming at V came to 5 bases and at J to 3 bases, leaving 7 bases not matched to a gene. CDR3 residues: CASSPGTSGSMTDTQYF. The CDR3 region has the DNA TGCGCCAGCAGTCCCGGGACTAGCGGGAGTATGACAGATACGCAGTATTTT.

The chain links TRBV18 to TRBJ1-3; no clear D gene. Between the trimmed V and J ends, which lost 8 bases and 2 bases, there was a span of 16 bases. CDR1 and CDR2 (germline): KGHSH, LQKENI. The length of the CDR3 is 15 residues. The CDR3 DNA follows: TGTGCCAGCCGATCAACAGCAACCACTGGAAACACCATATATTTT. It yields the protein CASRSTATTGNTIYF.

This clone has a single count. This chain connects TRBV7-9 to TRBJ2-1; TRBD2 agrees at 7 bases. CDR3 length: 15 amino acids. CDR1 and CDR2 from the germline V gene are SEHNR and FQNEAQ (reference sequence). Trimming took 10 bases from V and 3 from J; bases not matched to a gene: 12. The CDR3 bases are TGTGCCACCCCCGTCGCGGGAGAAAGCTACAATGAGCAGTTCTTC. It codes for CATPVAGESYNEQFF.

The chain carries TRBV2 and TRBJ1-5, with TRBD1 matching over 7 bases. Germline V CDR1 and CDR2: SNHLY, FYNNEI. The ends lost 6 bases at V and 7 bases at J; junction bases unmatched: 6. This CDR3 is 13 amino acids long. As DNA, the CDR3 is TGTGCCAGCAGGTCTACAGGGGACCAGCCCCAGCATTTT. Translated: CASRSTGDQPQHF.

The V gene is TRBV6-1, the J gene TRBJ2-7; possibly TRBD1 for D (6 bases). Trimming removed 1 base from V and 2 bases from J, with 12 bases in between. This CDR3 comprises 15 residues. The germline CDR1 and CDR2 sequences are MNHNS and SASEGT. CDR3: CASSEGQGLPYEQYF. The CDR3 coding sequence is TGTGCCAGCAGTGAAGGCCAGGGGCTACCCTACGAGCAGTACTTC.

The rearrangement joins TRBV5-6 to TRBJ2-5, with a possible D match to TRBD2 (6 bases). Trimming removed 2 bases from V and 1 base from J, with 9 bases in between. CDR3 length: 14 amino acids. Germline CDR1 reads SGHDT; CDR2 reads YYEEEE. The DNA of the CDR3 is TGTGCCAGCAGCTTTGCGGGGTCCCAAGAGACCCAGTACTTC. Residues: CASSFAGSQETQYF.

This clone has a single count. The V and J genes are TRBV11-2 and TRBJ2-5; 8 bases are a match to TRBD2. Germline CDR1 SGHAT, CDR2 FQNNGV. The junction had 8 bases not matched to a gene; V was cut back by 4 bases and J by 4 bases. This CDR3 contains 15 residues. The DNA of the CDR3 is TGTGCCAGCAGCTCCATGCGGGGGGAGGTAGAGACCCAGTACTTC. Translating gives CASSSMRGEVETQYF.